This is a list of T cell receptor beta chains from one sample in a study of control samples from healthy donors and cancer patients. Clones were read by immunoSEQ multiplex PCR, and TCRdb kept only the in-frame ones, dropping some. The table lists around 100,000 clones, roughly 84% of them singletons. Sequenced sample: blood. The receptors stem from a woman in her fifties or sixties in good health. Each CDR3 is given with its conserved first and last residue. D genes are given only for firm matches. For some rows the clone size is stated as once, few or many, or as a class when expanded; others skip it.

V gene	clone size	D gene	J gene	CDR3 DNA	CDR3 protein
TRBV6-2/TRBV6-3	.	TRBD2	TRBJ2-1	TGTGCCAGCAGTTACGTCTTTTCGCGGGGGGAATACAATGAGCAGTTCTTC	CASSYVFSRGEYNEQFF
TRBV15	.	.	TRBJ1-2	TGTGCCACCAGCAGAGATCGCGGACCCCAGGGAAACGGCTACACCTTC	CATSRDRGPQGNGYTF
TRBV19	few	.	TRBJ1-1	TGTGCCAGTATTTCACAAGGTGTTGGCACTGAAGCTTTCTTT	CASISQGVGTEAFF
TRBV12-5	once	.	TRBJ2-2	TGTGCTAGTGCCCTAGGACAGACCACCGGGGAGCTGTTTTTT	CASALGQTTGELFF
TRBV7-9	.	.	TRBJ2-6	TGTGCCAGCAGCTTATGGGGAGGAGGCCTCGGGGCCAACGTCCTGACTTTC	CASSLWGGGLGANVLTF
TRBV30	.	.	TRBJ1-5	TGTGCCTGGCGGGGGGGATTAAATAGCAATCAGCCCCAGCATTTT	CAWRGGLNSNQPQHF
TRBV5-8	.	.	TRBJ1-5	TGTGCCAGCAGCTTGGATAGGGACCATCAGCCCCAGCATTTT	CASSLDRDHQPQHF
TRBV27	.	.	TRBJ1-6	TGTGCCAGCACGTCCGGGTTAACCCTCCACTTT	CASTSGLTLHF
TRBV6-5	.	.	TRBJ2-2	TGTGCCAGCAGTCGGACGGAGACGAACACCGGGGAGCTGTTTTTT	CASSRTETNTGELFF
TRBV30	.	.	TRBJ2-1	TGTGCCTGGATAGGGACCCCGTCCTACAATGAGCAGTTCTTC	CAWIGTPSYNEQFF
TRBV24-1	.	.	TRBJ2-1	TGTGCCACCACCGACCCCCCAGACAATGAGCAGTTCTTC	CATTDPPDNEQFF
TRBV27	.	TRBD2	TRBJ2-2	TGTGCCAGCAGTCCATGGACTAGAGCGGGGGGGTTCGCGAACACCGGGGAGCTGTTTTTT	CASSPWTRAGGFANTGELFF
TRBV5-1	.	.	TRBJ2-3	TGCGCCAGCAGCTTGGTGGGCCCTCTCTTCCGCACAGATACGCAGTATTTT	CASSLVGPLFRTDTQYF
TRBV27	.	.	TRBJ1-1	TGTGCCAGCAGTTTCCCCGGGGGGGTTACTGAAGCTTTCTTT	CASSFPGGVTEAFF
TRBV7-2	.	TRBD1	TRBJ1-2	TGTGCCAGCAGCTTCGACAGGGCGGGCGGCTACACCTTC	CASSFDRAGGYTF
TRBV4-1	.	TRBD1	TRBJ1-3	TGCGCCAGCAGCTTCCACCCGCTACAGGGGATTCGTCTTAGGTTCGGTGGAAACACCATATATTTT	CASSFHPLQGIRLRFGGNTIYF
TRBV6-4	.	.	TRBJ1-1	TGTGCCAGCAGTGACTCGATAGCTTTCTTT	CASSDSIAFF
TRBV27	.	.	TRBJ2-1	TGTGCCAGCAGTTTATCTATAGCTAGCTCCTACAATGAGCAGTTCTTC	CASSLSIASSYNEQFF
TRBV6-6	.	.	TRBJ2-3	TGTGCCAGCAGTTACCCACAGGTCGGGGGCACAGATACGCAGTATTTT	CASSYPQVGGTDTQYF
TRBV28	.	TRBD2	TRBJ2-2	TGTGCCAGCGGGGGGGCGAACACCGGGGAGCTGTTTTTT	CASGGANTGELFF
TRBV19	.	.	TRBJ2-1	TGTGCCAGTAGTATAGATCTCCTTGGAGCCGGACACCCTTCCAATGAGCAGTTCTTC	CASSIDLLGAGHPSNEQFF
TRBV24-1	few	.	TRBJ1-2	TGTGCCACCAGTGGTGGGACCACCTATGGCTACACCTTC	CATSGGTTYGYTF
TRBV6-2/TRBV6-3	.	.	TRBJ1-3	TGTGCCAGCAGCCCCTCTGGAAACACCATATATTTT	CASSPSGNTIYF
TRBV4-3	once	TRBD2	TRBJ2-3	TGCGCCAGCAGTACTAGCGGGACAGGATGGGCAGATACGCAGTATTTT	CASSTSGTGWADTQYF
TRBV25-1	.	.	TRBJ1-1	TGTGCCAGCAGTGGGCAGGGTCGAACTACTGAAGCTTTCTTT	CASSGQGRTTEAFF
TRBV19	.	TRBD1	TRBJ1-2	TGTGCCAGTAGTCTATATCATCAGGGGGATGGCTACACCTTC	CASSLYHQGDGYTF
TRBV11-2	few	.	TRBJ1-5	TGTGCCAGCAGCCGGGACGGCGGTTCTCAGCCCCAGCATTTT	CASSRDGGSQPQHF
TRBV2	.	TRBD2	TRBJ2-1	TGTGCCAGTTGGGGACTAGCGGGATCCGGTGAGCAGTTCTTC	CASWGLAGSGEQFF
TRBV9	.	TRBD1	TRBJ2-3	TGTGCCAGCAGCGTAGGAACCGGACAGGGGGGGGATACGCAGTATTTT	CASSVGTGQGGDTQYF
TRBV30	.	.	TRBJ1-2	TGTGCCGGGGGAGGTTATGGCTACACCTTC	CAGGGYGYTF
TRBV5-6	.	TRBD2	TRBJ2-1	TGTGCCAGCAGCTTCTGGGGGACTAGCGGGAGGGATGAGCAGTTCTTC	CASSFWGTSGRDEQFF
TRBV7-8	.	.	TRBJ1-4	TGTGCCAGCAGCCTAGGACTCATCAGGAATGAAAAACTGTTTTTT	CASSLGLIRNEKLFF
TRBV6-5	few	.	TRBJ2-3	TGTGCCAGCAGTTACTCGGCCAGAGCCACAGATACGCAGTATTTT	CASSYSARATDTQYF
TRBV5-6	.	TRBD2	TRBJ2-3	TGTGCCAGCAGCTTGGGGGGACTAGCGGGAGATACGCAGTATTTT	CASSLGGLAGDTQYF
TRBV9	.	.	TRBJ1-2	TGTGCCAGCAGCGTAGGACAAGACTATGGCTACACCTTC	CASSVGQDYGYTF
TRBV2	.	.	TRBJ1-1	TGTGCCAGCACTGAGGGGAGGATGAACACTGAAGCTTTCTTT	CASTEGRMNTEAFF
TRBV5-1	few	.	TRBJ2-1	TGCGCCAGCAGCTTGCAGGGTTCTGGATATAATGAGCAGTTCTTC	CASSLQGSGYNEQFF
TRBV5-5	.	.	TRBJ1-4	TGTGCCAGCAGCTTGGTCGGCAGGGAGCTTGCAACTAATGAAAAACTGTTTTTT	CASSLVGRELATNEKLFF
TRBV7-9	.	.	TRBJ2-5	TGTGCCAGCAGCTGGGGGACGGGGGAGACCCAGTACTTC	CASSWGTGETQYF
TRBV9	.	.	TRBJ1-2	TGTGCCAGCAGCGTAGATCCCAGGGTGCATGGCTACACCTTC	CASSVDPRVHGYTF
TRBV2	.	TRBD1	TRBJ1-1	TGTGCCAGCAGTGAAGCGGCTCGGACAGGATTACAAGCTTTCTTT	CASSEAARTGLQAFF
TRBV5-8	.	.	TRBJ1-2	TGTGCCAGCAGGCAGGGAAGTGGCTACACCTTC	CASRQGSGYTF